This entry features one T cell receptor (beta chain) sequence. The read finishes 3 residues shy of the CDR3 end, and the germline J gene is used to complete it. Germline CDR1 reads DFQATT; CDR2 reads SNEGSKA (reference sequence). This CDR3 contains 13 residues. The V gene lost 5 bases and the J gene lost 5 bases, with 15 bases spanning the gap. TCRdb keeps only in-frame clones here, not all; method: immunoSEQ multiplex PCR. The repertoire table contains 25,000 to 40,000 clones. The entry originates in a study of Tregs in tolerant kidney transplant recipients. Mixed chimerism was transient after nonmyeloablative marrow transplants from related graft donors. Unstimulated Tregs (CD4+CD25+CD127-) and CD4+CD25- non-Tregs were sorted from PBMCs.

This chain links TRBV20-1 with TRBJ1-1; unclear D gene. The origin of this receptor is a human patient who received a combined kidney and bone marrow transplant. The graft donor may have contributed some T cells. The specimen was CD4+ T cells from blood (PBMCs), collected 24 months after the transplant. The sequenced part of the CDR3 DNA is TGCAGTGCTCGTACCCGGGGATGGACTGAA. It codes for CSARTRGWTE. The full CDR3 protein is CSARTRGWTEAFF.